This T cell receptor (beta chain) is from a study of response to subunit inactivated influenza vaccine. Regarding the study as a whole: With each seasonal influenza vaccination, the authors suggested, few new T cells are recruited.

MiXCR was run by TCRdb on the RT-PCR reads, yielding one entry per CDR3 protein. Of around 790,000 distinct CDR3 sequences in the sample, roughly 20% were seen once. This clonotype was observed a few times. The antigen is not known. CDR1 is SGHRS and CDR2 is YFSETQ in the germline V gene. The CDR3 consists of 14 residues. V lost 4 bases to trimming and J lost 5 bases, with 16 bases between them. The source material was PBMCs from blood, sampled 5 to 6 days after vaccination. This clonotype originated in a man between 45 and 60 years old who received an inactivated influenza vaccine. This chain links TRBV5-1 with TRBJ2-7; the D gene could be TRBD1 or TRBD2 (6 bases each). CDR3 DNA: TGCGCCAGCAGCGAACAGGGACTCTGGGACGAGCAGTACTTC. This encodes CASSEQGLWDEQYF.